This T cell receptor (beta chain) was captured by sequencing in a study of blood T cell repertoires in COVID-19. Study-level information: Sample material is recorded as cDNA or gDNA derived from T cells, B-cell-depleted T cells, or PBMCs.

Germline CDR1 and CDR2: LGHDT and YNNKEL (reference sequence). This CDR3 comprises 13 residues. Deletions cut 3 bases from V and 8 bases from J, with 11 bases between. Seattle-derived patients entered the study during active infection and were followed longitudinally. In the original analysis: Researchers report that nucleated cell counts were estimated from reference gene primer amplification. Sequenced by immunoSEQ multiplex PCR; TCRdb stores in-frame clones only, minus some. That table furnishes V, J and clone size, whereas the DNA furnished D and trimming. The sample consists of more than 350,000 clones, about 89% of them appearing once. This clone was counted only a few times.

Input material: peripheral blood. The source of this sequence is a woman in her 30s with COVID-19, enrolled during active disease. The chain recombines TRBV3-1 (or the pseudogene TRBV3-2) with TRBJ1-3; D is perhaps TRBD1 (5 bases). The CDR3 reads CASSQGGADTIYF. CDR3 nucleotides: TGTGCCAGCAGCCAGGGTGGGGCGGACACCATATATTTT.